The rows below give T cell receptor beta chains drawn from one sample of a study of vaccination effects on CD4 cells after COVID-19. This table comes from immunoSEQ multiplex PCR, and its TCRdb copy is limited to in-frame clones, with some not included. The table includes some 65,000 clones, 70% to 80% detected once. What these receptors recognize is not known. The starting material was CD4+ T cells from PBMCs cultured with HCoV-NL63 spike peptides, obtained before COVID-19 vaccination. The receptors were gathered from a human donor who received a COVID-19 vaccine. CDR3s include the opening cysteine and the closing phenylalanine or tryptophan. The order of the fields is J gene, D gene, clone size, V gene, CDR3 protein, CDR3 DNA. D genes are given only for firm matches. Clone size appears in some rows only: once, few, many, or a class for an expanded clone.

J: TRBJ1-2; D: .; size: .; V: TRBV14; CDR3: CASSPLGMRGYTF; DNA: TGTGCCAGCAGCCCCCTAGGCATGAGGGGCTACACCTTC
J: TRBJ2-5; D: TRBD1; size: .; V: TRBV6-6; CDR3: CASSLTGAGETQYF; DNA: TGTGCCAGCAGCCTTACAGGGGCCGGGGAGACCCAGTACTTC
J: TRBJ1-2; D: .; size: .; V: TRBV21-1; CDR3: CASSYRGLNTF; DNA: TGTGCCAGCAGCTACAGGGGGCTGAACACCTTC
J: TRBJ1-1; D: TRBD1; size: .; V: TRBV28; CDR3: CASSFLGQGTGTEAFF; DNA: TGTGCCAGCAGTTTCCTGGGACAGGGGACGGGCACTGAAGCTTTCTTT
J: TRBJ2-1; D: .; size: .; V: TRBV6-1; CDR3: CASSDGSPGNEQFF; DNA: TGTGCCAGCAGTGACGGCTCTCCAGGCAATGAGCAGTTCTTC
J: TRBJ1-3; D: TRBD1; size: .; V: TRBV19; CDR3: CASSIAGTGTGNTIYF; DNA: TGTGCCAGTAGTATAGCCGGGACAGGGACTGGAAACACCATATATTTT
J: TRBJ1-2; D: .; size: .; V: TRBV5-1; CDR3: CASSLDPNYGYTF; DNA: TGCGCCAGCAGCTTGGACCCTAACTATGGCTACACCTTC
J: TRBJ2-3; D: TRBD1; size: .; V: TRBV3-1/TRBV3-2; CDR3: CASSHLPGQGPPDTQYF; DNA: TGTGCCAGCAGCCATCTCCCGGGACAGGGGCCCCCAGATACGCAGTATTTT
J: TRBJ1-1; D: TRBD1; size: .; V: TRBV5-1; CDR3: CASSLGQGGVTEAFF; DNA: TGCGCCAGCAGCTTGGGTCAGGGGGGGGTAACTGAAGCTTTCTTT
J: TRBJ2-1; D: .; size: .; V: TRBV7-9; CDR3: CASSLALAGLSYNEQFF; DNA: TGTGCCAGCAGCTTAGCGCTCGCGGGGCTCTCCTACAATGAGCAGTTCTTC
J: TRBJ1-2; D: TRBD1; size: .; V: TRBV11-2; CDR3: CASSPGTGGYTF; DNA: TGTGCCAGCAGCCCAGGGACAGGGGGCTACACCTTC
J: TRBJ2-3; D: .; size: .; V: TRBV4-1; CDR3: CASSQDQGESTDTQYF; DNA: TGCGCCAGCAGCCAAGATCAGGGAGAAAGCACAGATACGCAGTATTTT
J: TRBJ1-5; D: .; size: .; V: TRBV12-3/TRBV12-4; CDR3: CASSFGGQPQHF; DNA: TGTGCCAGCAGTTTCGGCGGGCAGCCCCAGCATTTT
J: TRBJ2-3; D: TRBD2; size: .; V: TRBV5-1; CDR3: CASSPGGDTQYF; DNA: TGCGCCAGCAGCCCGGGGGGGGATACGCAGTATTTT
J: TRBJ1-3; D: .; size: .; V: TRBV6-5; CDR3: CASTSDSGNTIYF; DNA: TGTGCCAGCACCTCTGACAGTGGAAACACCATATATTTT
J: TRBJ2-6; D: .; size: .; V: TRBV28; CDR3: CASSSPNRGSGANVLTF; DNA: TGTGCCAGCAGTTCCCCCAACCGGGGGTCTGGGGCCAACGTCCTGACTTTC
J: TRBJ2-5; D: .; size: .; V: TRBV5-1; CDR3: CASSLAGQAQETQYF; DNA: TGCGCCAGCAGCTTGGCGGGGCAGGCGCAAGAGACCCAGTACTTC
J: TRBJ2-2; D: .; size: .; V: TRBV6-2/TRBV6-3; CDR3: CASSYRDPGNGELFF; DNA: TGTGCCAGCAGTTACCGGGATCCTGGGAACGGGGAGCTGTTTTTT
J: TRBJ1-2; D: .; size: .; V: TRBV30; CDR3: CAHKQGTYGYTF; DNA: TGTGCTCACAAACAGGGTACCTATGGCTACACCTTC
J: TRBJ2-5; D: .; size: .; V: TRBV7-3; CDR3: CASSFGYQGRQTQYF; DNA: TGTGCCAGCAGCTTTGGGTACCAAGGGAGGCAGACCCAGTACTTC
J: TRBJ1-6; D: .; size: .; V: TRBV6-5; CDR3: CASSYSRDRNNSPLHF; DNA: TGTGCCAGCAGTTACTCCCGGGACCGGAATAATTCACCCCTCCACTTT
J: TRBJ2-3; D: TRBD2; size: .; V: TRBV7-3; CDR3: CASSLGRGGGDTQYF; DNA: TGTGCCAGCAGCTTAGGACGGGGGGGAGGAGATACGCAGTATTTT
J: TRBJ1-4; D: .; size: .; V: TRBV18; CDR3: CASSPKEISHNEKLFF; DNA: TGTGCCAGCTCACCAAAGGAGATTTCCCATAATGAAAAACTGTTTTTT
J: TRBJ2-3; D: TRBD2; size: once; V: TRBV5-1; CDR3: CASSPVAGTDTQYF; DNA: TGCGCCAGCAGCCCCGTAGCGGGTACAGATACGCAGTATTTT
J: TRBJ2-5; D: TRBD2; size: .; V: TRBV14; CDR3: CASSDLRTSGGETQYF; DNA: TGTGCCAGCAGCGACCTCCGGACTAGCGGGGGGGAGACCCAGTACTTC
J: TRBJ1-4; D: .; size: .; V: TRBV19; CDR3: CASSIRSSANEKLFF; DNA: TGTGCCAGTAGTATCAGGTCGTCAGCTAATGAAAAACTGTTTTTT
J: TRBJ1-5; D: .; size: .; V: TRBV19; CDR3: CASSITRLQYSNQPQHF; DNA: TGTGCCAGTAGTATAACGCGCCTACAGTATAGCAATCAGCCCCAGCATTTT
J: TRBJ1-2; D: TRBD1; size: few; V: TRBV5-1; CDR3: CASSLAQQGAVYTF; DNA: TGCGCCAGCAGCTTGGCCCAACAGGGGGCCGTCTACACCTTC
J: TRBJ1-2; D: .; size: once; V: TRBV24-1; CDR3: CATSDSWNYGYTF; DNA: TGTGCCACCAGTGATTCTTGGAACTATGGCTACACCTTC
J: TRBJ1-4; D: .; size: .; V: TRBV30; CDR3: CAWSVLGEGEKLFF; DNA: TGTGCCTGGAGTGTACTTGGGGAGGGGGAAAAACTGTTTTTT
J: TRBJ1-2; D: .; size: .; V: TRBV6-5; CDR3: CASTNGEKGGYTF; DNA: TGTGCCAGCACCAACGGGGAAAAGGGTGGCTACACCTTC
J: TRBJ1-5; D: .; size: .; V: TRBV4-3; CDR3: CASSQDLRSNQPQHF; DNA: TGCGCCAGCAGCCAAGATCTGCGGAGCAATCAGCCCCAGCATTTT
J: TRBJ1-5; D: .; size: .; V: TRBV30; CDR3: CAWTGGRSNQPQHF; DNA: TGTGCCTGGACCGGCGGAAGGAGCAATCAGCCCCAGCATTTT